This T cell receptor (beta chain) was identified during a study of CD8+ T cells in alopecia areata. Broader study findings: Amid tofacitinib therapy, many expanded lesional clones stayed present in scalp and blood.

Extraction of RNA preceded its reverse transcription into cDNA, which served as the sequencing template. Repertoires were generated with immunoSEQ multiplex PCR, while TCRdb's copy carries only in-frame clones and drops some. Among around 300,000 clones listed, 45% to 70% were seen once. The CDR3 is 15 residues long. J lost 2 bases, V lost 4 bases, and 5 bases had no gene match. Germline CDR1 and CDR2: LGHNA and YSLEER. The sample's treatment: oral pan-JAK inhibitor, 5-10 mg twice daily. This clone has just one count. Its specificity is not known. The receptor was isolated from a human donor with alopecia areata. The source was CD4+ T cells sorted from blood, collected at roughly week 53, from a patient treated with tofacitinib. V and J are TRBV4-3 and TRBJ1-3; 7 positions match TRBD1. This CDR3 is CASSPGGVPGNTIYF. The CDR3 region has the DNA TGCGCCAGCAGCCCAGGGGGTGTCCCTGGAAACACCATATATTTT.